One and the same sample provided the 28 T cell receptor beta chains below, sequenced in a study of cytomegalovirus exposure and HLA in healthy donors. PCR employed 60 Vbeta and 13 Jbeta primers. Produced via immunoSEQ multiplex PCR; TCRdb's table is partial and in-frame only. This sample has fewer than 150,000 clones; approximately 80% occur once, and the top ten carry around 2.5%. The source material was PBMCs. The source of these receptors is a male donor in good health and CMV-seronegative.

The chain joins TRBV14 to TRBJ1-1; 9 bases map to TRBD1. Unmatched junction bases numbered 6, after V lost 3 bases and J lost 7 bases. Germline lookup yields CDR1 SGHDN and CDR2 FVKESK. CDR3 length: 14 residues. This CDR3 is CASSHRDRADEAFF. The CDR3 nucleotides are TGTGCCAGCAGCCACCGGGACAGGGCTGATGAAGCTTTCTTT.

The chain is built from TRBV5-4 and TRBJ2-7, with 10 nucleotides matching TRBD1. V lost 6 bases and J lost 3; bases outside the gene matches: 3. This CDR3 has 13 residues. Germline V gene lookup returns CDR1 SGHNT and CDR2 YYREEE (reference sequence). CDR3 region: CASTGTGDYEQYF. DNA for the CDR3: TGTGCCAGCACCGGGACAGGGGACTACGAGCAGTACTTC.

The chain joins TRBV4-3 to TRBJ2-1; D might be TRBD2 (5 bases). The CDR3 runs to 16 residues. V lost 0 bases and J lost 6, with 15 bases in between. CDR1 and CDR2 (germline): LGHNA, YSLEER. CDR3 DNA: TGCGCCAGCAGCCAAGATTGGAGGCTAGATGCCAATGAGCAGTTCTTC. It is translated as CASSQDWRLDANEQFF.

This clone was picked up a small number of times. The genes are TRBV6-6 and TRBJ1-2; a weak D match, TRBD1 (5 bases). Trimming cost V 4 bases and J 4 bases, with 13 bases left between them. Germline lookup yields CDR1 MNHNY and CDR2 SVGAGI (reference sequence). The length of the CDR3 is 14 residues. The CDR3 is CASSFDGGAYGYTF. The CDR3 bases are TGTGCCAGCAGTTTCGACGGTGGGGCCTATGGCTACACCTTC.

CDR3: CASGGTSGSYEQFF. In DNA form, the CDR3 reads TGCGCCAGTGGGGGGACTAGCGGGAGTTATGAGCAGTTCTTC. V and J are TRBV5-1 and TRBJ2-1, with TRBD2 identical over 14 bases. V lost 8 bases, J lost 8 bases, and 6 bases stayed unmatched. Germline loops: CDR1 SGHRS, CDR2 YFSETQ. The CDR3 totals 14 residues.

The table lists this clone with a few counts. The V call is TRBV5-1, the J call TRBJ2-7; D is uncertain. CDR1 is SGHRS, CDR2 YFSETQ, per germline. V lost 4 bases to trimming and J lost 0 bases, with 14 bases between them. There are 15 residues in the CDR3. CDR3 in DNA: TGCGCCAGCAGCCAGAACCCCGGGTCCTCCTACGAGCAGTACTTC. This translates into CASSQNPGSSYEQYF.

The sample holds one count of this clone. The CDR3 loop reads CASSRCGRVNTEAFF. CDR3 nucleotides: TGTGCCAGCAGCCGTTGCGGAAGAGTGAACACTGAAGCTTTCTTT. The rearrangement joins TRBV21-1 to TRBJ1-1. TRBV21-1 is tagged as a pseudogene. The CDR3 has 15 amino acids.

The genes are TRBV7-9 and TRBJ1-1; possibly TRBD1 for D (6 bases). Germline V CDR1 and CDR2: SEHNR, FQNEAQ (reference sequence). V lost 5 bases and J lost 5, with 15 bases in between. This CDR3 contains 14 residues. This CDR3 reads CASSPPIRGTEAFF. The CDR3 DNA reads TGTGCCAGCAGCCCCCCTATTAGGGGGACTGAAGCTTTCTTT.

The chain carries TRBV18 and TRBJ1-1, with 9 bases aligning to TRBD1. V trimming: 2 bases; J trimming: 4 bases; junction bases outside the gene matches: 2. Germline CDR1 KGHSH, CDR2 LQKENI. This CDR3 is 14 amino acids long. This chain's CDR3 is CASSPGTGSTEAFF. As DNA, the CDR3 is TGTGCCAGCTCACCAGGGACAGGGTCCACTGAAGCTTTCTTT.

The genes are TRBV6-5 and TRBJ1-1; a weak D match, TRBD1 (5 bases). V shed 7 bases and J shed 1 base, with 16 bases lying between them. The CDR3 is 15 amino acids. The germline gives CDR1 MNHEY, CDR2 SVGAGI. The CDR3 DNA is TGTGCCAGCAATCCCCTAGGGGTTGGGAACACTGAAGCTTTCTTT. It is translated as CASNPLGVGNTEAFF.

The V gene is TRBV4-3, the J gene TRBJ2-1; 11 nucleotides match TRBD2. With V trimmed by 10 bases and J by 6 bases, 8 bases remained unmatched. Germline lookup yields CDR1 LGHNA and CDR2 YSLEER. CDR3 length: 14 amino acids. The CDR3 DNA reads as TGCGCCACCTCGCAGGGGACTAGCGGCAATGAGCAGTTCTTC. This gives the protein CATSQGTSGNEQFF.

This sequence joins TRBV9 and TRBJ2-7; 7 bases are a match to TRBD2. The CDR3 totals 14 residues. Unmatched junction bases numbered 8, after V lost 4 bases and J lost 4 bases. Germline V gives CDR1 SGDLS, CDR2 YYNGEE. This CDR3 is CASSPRRESYEQYF. CDR3 nucleotides: TGTGCCAGCAGCCCCAGGCGGGAGAGTTACGAGCAGTACTTC.

In its sample, this clone was seen a few times. J is TRBJ2-1 and V is TRBV9, with 9 nucleotides matching TRBD2. The J segment lost 5 bases and the V segment lost 4 bases, leaving 10 bases of the junction unmatched. There are 16 residues in the CDR3. The germline CDR1 and CDR2 sequences are SGDLS and YYNGEE. The CDR3: CASSILTSGNDNEQFF. In DNA, the CDR3 is TGTGCCAGCAGCATTCTGACTAGCGGAAACGACAATGAGCAGTTCTTC.

The sample holds a few counts of this clone. The gene calls are TRBV4-3 and TRBJ2-7; the match to TRBD2 covers 7 bases. V dropped 6 bases and J dropped 0; count of bases not matched to a gene: 8. Germline CDR1 reads LGHNA; CDR2 reads YSLEER. The CDR3 spans 15 residues. CDR3 loop: CASRRRASGSYEQYF. CDR3 nucleotides: TGCGCCAGCAGACGGAGGGCTAGCGGCTCCTACGAGCAGTACTTC.

The gene calls are TRBV7-9 and TRBJ2-2; TRBD2 aligns across 9 bases. Germline lookup yields CDR1 SEHNR and CDR2 FQNEAQ (reference sequence). This CDR3 region has 16 residues. V shed 2 bases, J shed 3 bases, and the junction held 4 bases outside the gene matches. As DNA, the CDR3 is TGTGCCAGCAGCTTAATACTAGCGGGTGACACCGGGGAGCTGTTTTTT. Translation: CASSLILAGDTGELFF. Drawing the rest from reference TRBV7-9 and TRBJ2-2, the complete variable domain is DTGVSQNPRHKITKRGQNVTFRCDPISEHNRLYWYRQTLGQGPEFLTYFQNEAQLEKSRLLSDRFSAERPKGSFSTLEIQRTEQGDSAMYLCASSLILAGDTGELFFGEGSRLTVL.

The rearrangement uses TRBV6-5 and TRBJ2-5, with 9 positions matching TRBD1. TRBJ2-7 matches the DNA end more closely, so the J call is doubtful. CDR1 MNHEY and CDR2 SVGAGI come from the germline V gene. The CDR3 is 16 amino acids. CDR3 nucleotides: TGTGCCAGCAGTTACTCGAGGACAGGGGCATCCTACGAGCAGTACTTC. It specifies CASSYSRTGASYEQYF.

The chain joins TRBV5-1 to TRBJ2-7; D remains unclear. The length of the CDR3 is 12 residues. Germline V gene sequence: CDR1 SGHRS, CDR2 YFSETQ. Trimming stripped 4 bases from V and 8 bases from J, with 13 bases between. The chain's CDR3 is CASSLPSGQQYF. The CDR3 DNA reads as TGCGCCAGCAGCCTGCCCTCAGGTCAGCAGTACTTC.

The gene calls are TRBV12-2 and TRBJ2-5; the table's TRBD1 call for D was not verified on the DNA. TRBV12-2 is designated a pseudogene. The CDR3 sequence is 20 residues long. CDR3 bases: TGTGCAAGTCGCTTAGGGTCCTGGGGGGACAGTACCCAACCACAAGAGACCCAGTACTTC. Residues: CASRLGSWGDSTQPQETQYF.

The sample holds a few counts of this clone. This chain uses TRBV5-4 with TRBJ2-7, with D maybe TRBD1 (5 bases). The CDR3 spans 16 residues. V lost 3 bases, J lost 4 bases, and 20 bases lay in between. Germline V gives CDR1 SGHNT, CDR2 YYREEE (reference sequence). Written as DNA, the CDR3 is TGTGCCAGCAGCTCCCGGACACCCCCCATCTCTTACGAGCAGTACTTC. Translating it yields CASSSRTPPISYEQYF.

V gene TRBV2 combines with J gene TRBJ2-3, with D perhaps TRBD2 (5 bases). In germline, CDR1 is SNHLY, CDR2 FYNNEI. V was cut by 6 bases and J by 1 base, with 8 bases left in between. This CDR3 is built from 13 residues. The CDR3 sequence is CASSLSGTDTQYF. CDR3 bases: TGTGCCAGCAGCCTTAGCGGCACAGATACGCAGTATTTT.

As regards this clone: Mismatch with germline at one junction end may stem from a read error. This chain joins TRBV7-2 and TRBJ2-7; 11 bases fit TRBD2. The CDR3 contains 15 residues. Germline V CDR1 and CDR2: SGHTA, FQGNSA. In DNA form, the CDR3 reads TGTGCCAGCAGCACAGGGACTAGCGGATATTACGCGCAGTACTTC. Protein sequence: CASSTGTSGYYAQYF.

The genes are TRBV9 and TRBJ2-1; TRBD1 agrees at 10 bases. The germline V gene encodes CDR1 SGDLS and CDR2 YYNGEE. V lost 0 bases and J lost 6; bases outside the gene matches: 6. The CDR3 extends over 16 amino acids. The CDR3 region has the DNA TGTGCCAGCAGCGTAGCGGGACAGGGGTCCCCCAATGAGCAGTTCTTC. This codes for CASSVAGQGSPNEQFF.

This clone was counted once. The gene calls are TRBV27 and TRBJ2-7; 9 nucleotides line up with TRBD1. The CDR3 is made up of 14 amino acids. CDR1 and CDR2 from the germline V gene are MNHEY and SMNVEV (reference sequence). The V and J ends lost 5 bases and 4 bases, in that order; junction bases with no gene match: 6. The CDR3 bases are TGTGCCAGCAGTCCGACAGGGGGAGGGTACGAGCAGTACTTC. Protein product: CASSPTGGGYEQYF.

The chain recombines TRBV9 with TRBJ2-1; TRBD2 matches 13 bases. The CDR3 runs to 17 residues. Losses at the gene ends were 4 bases for V and 7 bases for J; bases not matched to a gene: 11. Germline CDR1 and CDR2: SGDLS and YYNGEE. In nucleotides, the CDR3 is TGTGCCAGCAGCCTCTCCCTTGGACTAGCGGGAGAGAATGAGCAGTTCTTC. Its translation: CASSLSLGLAGENEQFF.

This chain joins TRBV6-5 and TRBJ1-2; maybe TRBD1 (5 bases). V was trimmed by 8 bases and J by 5 bases, leaving 21 bases between them. Germline CDR1 MNHEY, CDR2 SVGAGI. The CDR3 is made up of 15 amino acids. The CDR3 sequence: CASCPTLGEGYGYTF. The CDR3, as DNA: TGTGCCAGCTGTCCCACCTTGGGGGAGGGATATGGCTACACCTTC.

This clone has a handful of counts. V gene TRBV30 combines with J gene TRBJ1-4; tentative D call: TRBD1 (5 bases). The ends were cut back, 1 base at V and 4 bases at J, with 13 bases in the middle. Looked up from germline, CDR1 is GTSNPN and CDR2 is SVGIG (reference sequence). This CDR3 region has 15 residues. CDR3 bases: TGTGCCTGGAGTGATGATGGGGCCTTTAATGAAAAACTGTTTTTT. It encodes CAWSDDGAFNEKLFF. Full variable domain (rest looked up from reference TRBV30 and TRBJ1-4): SQTIHQWPATLVQPVGSPLSLECTVEGTSNPNLYWYRQAAGRGLQLLFYSVGIGQISSEVPQNLSASRPQDRQFILSSKKLLLSDSGFYLCAWSDDGAFNEKLFFGSGTQLSVL.

This chain links TRBV6-1 with TRBJ1-6; 8 bases are shared with TRBD1. The CDR3 length is 14 residues. Trimming took 7 bases from V and 7 from J; bases not matched to a gene: 6. Germline assignment: CDR1 MNHNS and CDR2 SASEGT. The CDR3 loop is CASTTRQGNSPLHF. The CDR3, as DNA: TGTGCCAGCACCACCCGACAGGGGAATTCACCCCTCCACTTT.

This sequence joins TRBV27 and TRBJ2-2; the D is unclear. The CDR3 consists of 13 residues. V gave up 6 bases and J gave up 9 bases, with 14 bases separating them. Germline V gene data show CDR1 as MNHEY and CDR2 as SMNVEV (reference sequence). CDR3 region: CASRAQNIRELFF. For the CDR3, the DNA is TGTGCCAGCAGAGCACAGAATATCAGGGAGCTGTTTTTT.